This is a list of T cell receptor beta chains from one sample in a study of CD8+ T cells in alopecia areata. Only in-frame clones appear in the TCRdb table, and some are missing; sequencing was by immunoSEQ multiplex PCR. The repertoire has about 150,000 clones, around 50% of them found once; the top ten carry just under 20%. Sequencing used CD8+ T cells sorted from blood, obtained at week 0. Source of these receptors: a human donor with alopecia areata. Both conserved end residues are part of each CDR3. The D gene is left open where the match is weak. The size of a clone is reported for some rows only, either as once, few or many, or as a class for expanded clones.

D gene: NA
V gene: TRBV29-1
J gene: TRBJ2-1
clone size: NA
CDR3 protein: CSVEGGNLYNEQFF
CDR3 DNA: TGCAGCGTTGAAGGGGGGAATCTCTACAATGAGCAGTTCTTC

D gene: NA
V gene: TRBV29-1
J gene: TRBJ2-3
clone size: NA
CDR3 protein: CSVESLGRQTDTQYF
CDR3 DNA: TGCAGCGTTGAAAGTCTTGGCAGGCAAACAGATACGCAGTATTTT

D gene: NA
V gene: TRBV2
J gene: TRBJ1-5
clone size: NA
CDR3 protein: CATSDSVNQPQHF
CDR3 DNA: TGTGCCACCTCGGACAGCGTGAATCAGCCCCAGCATTTT

D gene: NA
V gene: TRBV7-2
J gene: TRBJ1-5
clone size: NA
CDR3 protein: CASSLSVGSNQPQHF
CDR3 DNA: TGTGCCAGCAGCTTATCGGTCGGAAGCAATCAGCCCCAGCATTTT

D gene: NA
V gene: TRBV30
J gene: TRBJ1-1
clone size: NA
CDR3 protein: CAWGQSNTEAFF
CDR3 DNA: TGTGCCTGGGGACAGTCGAACACTGAAGCTTTCTTT

D gene: NA
V gene: TRBV6-5
J gene: TRBJ1-1
clone size: NA
CDR3 protein: CASKQGASTEAFF
CDR3 DNA: TGTGCCAGCAAACAGGGAGCTAGCACTGAAGCTTTCTTT

D gene: TRBD1
V gene: TRBV4-1
J gene: TRBJ2-7
clone size: NA
CDR3 protein: CASSQQGDSSYEQYF
CDR3 DNA: TGCGCCAGCAGCCAACAAGGGGACAGCTCCTACGAGCAGTACTTC

D gene: NA
V gene: TRBV4-3
J gene: TRBJ1-6
clone size: NA
CDR3 protein: CASSQDQGGYSPLHF
CDR3 DNA: TGCGCCAGCAGCCAAGATCAGGGAGGTTATTCACCCCTCCACTTT

D gene: NA
V gene: TRBV6-5
J gene: TRBJ2-3
clone size: NA
CDR3 protein: CASSYSPKRADTQYF
CDR3 DNA: TGTGCCAGCAGTTACTCACCCAAGCGTGCAGATACGCAGTATTTT

D gene: TRBD1
V gene: TRBV9
J gene: TRBJ2-3
clone size: few
CDR3 protein: CASSTSVEGQGTDTQYF
CDR3 DNA: TGTGCCAGCAGCACCTCAGTCGAGGGACAGGGCACAGATACGCAGTATTTT

D gene: TRBD2
V gene: TRBV27
J gene: TRBJ2-7
clone size: NA
CDR3 protein: CASSFRGGHEQYF
CDR3 DNA: TGTGCCAGCAGTTTTCGGGGGGGTCACGAGCAGTACTTC

D gene: TRBD2
V gene: TRBV5-6
J gene: TRBJ2-1
clone size: NA
CDR3 protein: CASSFSTGTSEYNEQFF
CDR3 DNA: TGTGCCAGCAGCTTTTCGACCGGGACTAGCGAATACAATGAGCAGTTCTTC

D gene: TRBD1
V gene: TRBV27
J gene: TRBJ2-7
clone size: NA
CDR3 protein: CASSSLTGLYEQYF
CDR3 DNA: TGTGCCAGCAGTTCCTTGACAGGGCTATACGAGCAGTACTTC

D gene: NA
V gene: TRBV30
J gene: TRBJ1-1
clone size: NA
CDR3 protein: CALRMGSEAFF
CDR3 DNA: TGTGCCCTAAGGATGGGGAGTGAAGCTTTCTTT

D gene: TRBD1
V gene: TRBV2
J gene: TRBJ2-2
clone size: NA
CDR3 protein: CASTSTGYAGELFF
CDR3 DNA: TGTGCCAGCACCTCGACAGGGTACGCCGGGGAGCTGTTTTTT

D gene: NA
V gene: TRBV15
J gene: TRBJ2-2
clone size: NA
CDR3 protein: CATSRDQGGELFF
CDR3 DNA: TGTGCCACCAGCAGAGATCAAGGCGGGGAGCTGTTTTTT

D gene: NA
V gene: TRBV30
J gene: TRBJ1-1
clone size: NA
CDR3 protein: CAWTPAAEAFF
CDR3 DNA: TGTGCCTGGACCCCTGCAGCGGAAGCTTTCTTT